A single TCR beta chain is shown here with its context. Its target is not known. In generating TCR beta cDNA, 5'RACE template switching with UMIs was used. Reprocessing the 5' RACE reads, TCRdb reports a single entry for every CDR3 protein and omits DNA. Recorded for this sample: approximately 150,000 distinct CDR3 sequences. These data originate in a study of T cells expressing NK-cell markers. Across the study: Eight donors were sequenced, of whom seven were HCMV-seropositive, while the remaining one was HCMV-seronegative.

Study findings and constraints: Leadership of the CD3+CD56-NKG2C+ fraction also belonged to these clonotypes in a handful of donors.

Germline V gives CDR1 DFQATT, CDR2 SNEGSKA (reference sequence). The CDR3 contains 14 residues. The TCR sequence derives from a man aged 18 to 30 in good health. The rearrangement joins TRBV20-1 to TRBJ2-1; TCRdb calls TRBD1, which cannot be checked without DNA. Source material: blood T cells: a sorted CD56 or NKG2C T cell subset, CD4+ or CD8+ T cells, or bulk PBMC T cells (not recorded which). The CDR3: CSARNRDPGNEQFF.